This paragraph covers one T cell receptor beta chain sequence. Its antigen is not known. The sample originates from a study of OX40 agonist ivuxolimab in advanced cancers. The study, taken as a whole, reports: At doses 0.1 to 3.0 mg/kg, CD4+ and CD8+ clones expanded. Low normalized T-cell clonal expansion was also seen in some nonresponders. The study did not work out the antigen specificity of the expanded peripheral T cells.

Blood draws occurred at baseline, cycle 4 day 1, and cycle 7 day 1. The table came from immunoSEQ multiplex PCR; TCRdb's copy has only in-frame clones and leaves some out. The table records some 84,000 clones, 85% to 90% of them present only once. The length of the CDR3 is 13 residues. The germline gives CDR1 MNHEY, CDR2 SVGAGI. V was clipped by 3 bases and J by 7 bases, with 13 bases between them. Sequenced here: CD4+ or CD8+ T cells sorted from blood, sampled in a trial of the OX40 agonist ivuxolimab. The V and J genes are TRBV6-5 and TRBJ2-7; D perhaps matches TRBD1 (6 bases). This TCR was sampled from an adult with an advanced solid tumor such as melanoma, head and neck, liver or kidney cancer. This CDR3 reads CASSYYRVGEQYF. The CDR3 DNA sequence: TGTGCCAGCAGTTATTACAGGGTGGGGGAGCAGTACTTC.